This passage covers 11 T cell receptor beta chains from one sample sequenced in a study of blood T cells in healthy people across ages. A second PCR of 7 to 11 cycles used a sample-barcoded 5' primer and a J-beta primer mix. Using its own MiXCR run on the 5' RACE reads, TCRdb lists one record per CDR3 protein. The sample yields hundreds of thousands of distinct CDR3 sequences, about 62% seen once. The specimen sequenced was blood. These receptors came from a man aged 25 to 45 in good health.

This chain joins TRBV12-3 or TRBV12-4 and TRBJ1-5; D is possibly TRBD1 (5 bases). The germline V and J ends were trimmed by 4 bases and 6 bases, with 13 bases remaining between them. CDR3 size: 14 residues. CDR3 residues: CASSYQGWGQPQHF. CDR3 DNA: TGTGCCAGCAGTTACCAGGGTTGGGGTCAGCCCCAGCATTTT.

The chain combines TRBV15 with TRBJ1-1; 7 bases match TRBD1. Germline V gives CDR1 LNHNV, CDR2 YYDKDF (reference sequence). The CDR3 covers 15 residues. V was clipped by 1 base and J by 5 bases; unmatched bases: 7. CDR3 in amino acids: CATSRVSRGGTEAFF. Written as DNA, the CDR3 is TGTGCCACCAGCAGAGTGAGCAGGGGGGGAACTGAAGCTTTCTTT. Full variable domain (rest looked up from reference TRBV15 and TRBJ1-1): DAMVIQNPRYQVTQFGKPVTLSCSQTLNHNVMYWYQQKSSQAPKLLFHYYDKDFNNEADTPDNFQSRRPNTSFCFLDIRSPGLGDTAMYLCATSRVSRGGTEAFFGQGTRLTVV.

This clonotype was detected only a few times. The V call is TRBV29-1, the J call TRBJ2-7; TRBD2 is a possible D gene (6 bases). Germline CDR1 is SQVTM and CDR2 is ANQGSEA. This CDR3 spans 16 amino acids. V shed 6 bases and J shed 2 bases, with 23 bases lying between them. The CDR3 DNA reads as TGCAGCGTACGCGGACGGACTACAGGAGGAGCCTACGAGCAGTACTTC. Translation: CSVRGRTTGGAYEQYF.

The genes are TRBV30 and TRBJ1-2; D remains ambiguous. The germline gives CDR1 GTSNPN, CDR2 SVGIG (reference sequence). This CDR3 is 12 amino acids long. Trimming removed 5 bases from V and 7 bases from J, with 14 bases in between. The CDR3 DNA is TGTGCCTGGGACCTGAAGGGTTTTGGCTACACCTTC. Translation: CAWDLKGFGYTF.

The gene calls are TRBV11-2 and TRBJ1-2; possibly TRBD1 for D (5 bases). Trimming removed 5 bases at V and 8 bases at J, with 12 bases between. Germline CDR1 SGHAT, CDR2 FQNNGV. The CDR3 has 12 amino acids. The CDR3, as DNA: TGTGCCAGCAGCGTACAGGCGGGCGGCTACACCTTC. This sequence encodes CASSVQAGGYTF. Full variable domain (missing parts from reference TRBV11-2 and TRBJ1-2): EAGVAQSPRYKIIEKRQSVAFWCNPISGHATLYWYQQILGQGPKLLIQFQNNGVVDDSQLPKDRFSAERLKGVDSTLKIQPAKLEDSAVYLCASSVQAGGYTFGSGTRLTVV.

The chain couples TRBV5-1 to TRBJ2-4; 9 nucleotides match TRBD1. CDR1 is SGHRS, CDR2 YFSETQ, per germline. CDR3 size: 15 residues. The V segment lost 4 bases and the J segment 5 bases; nucleotides outside the gene matches: 7. The CDR3 DNA follows: TGCGCCAGCAGCGATCCCGGGACAGGGCAAAACATTCAGTACTTC. It codes for CASSDPGTGQNIQYF.

The chain uses TRBV28 and TRBJ2-7, with 8 bases identical to TRBD2. The CDR3 runs 16 residues. Germline-derived CDR1 and CDR2 are MDHEN and SYDVKM. Unmatched junction bases numbered 8, after V lost 2 bases and J lost 2 bases. The CDR3 sequence is CASSLGGAGGAYEQYF. The CDR3 DNA reads as TGTGCCAGCAGTTTAGGAGGGGCGGGAGGAGCCTACGAGCAGTACTTC.

The gene calls are TRBV6-1 and TRBJ1-5; D unresolved. Germline V lookup: CDR1 MNHNS, CDR2 SASEGT. V was pared by 0 bases and J by 5 bases, with 14 bases between. The CDR3 runs 16 residues. CDR3 residues: CASSEAFQGSDQPQHF. The CDR3 DNA is TGTGCCAGCAGTGAAGCGTTTCAAGGCTCCGATCAGCCCCAGCATTTT.

The chain joins TRBV28 to TRBJ2-7; 10 nucleotides line up with TRBD1. The CDR3 totals 15 residues. Germline values: CDR1 MDHEN, CDR2 SYDVKM. The junction had 11 bases not matched to a gene; V was cut back by 6 bases and J by 6 bases. CDR3 nucleotides: TGTGCCAGCAGGTCCTCCGGGACAGGGGCAACCGAGCAGTACTTC. As protein: CASRSSGTGATEQYF.

The sample holds a few counts of this clonotype. The chain carries TRBV7-2 and TRBJ2-1; maybe TRBD2 (6 bases). Deletions cut 5 bases from V and 7 bases from J, with 15 bases between. Germline V lookup: CDR1 SGHTA, CDR2 FQGNSA. The CDR3 sequence is 14 residues long. CDR3 protein: CASSTRLVINEQFF. The CDR3 DNA reads as TGTGCCAGCAGCACTAGACTAGTCATTAATGAGCAGTTCTTC.

This sequence joins TRBV7-2 and TRBJ2-7, with D perhaps given as TRBD1 or TRBD2 (5 bases each). Deletions cut 8 bases from V and 0 bases from J, with 11 bases between. Germline V gene lookup returns CDR1 SGHTA and CDR2 FQGNSA. This CDR3 is 13 amino acids long. This chain's CDR3 is CASEGPLSYEQYF. The CDR3 DNA follows: TGTGCCAGCGAGGGGCCCCTCTCCTACGAGCAGTACTTC. The full variable domain, completed using reference TRBV7-2 and TRBJ2-7, is GAGVSQSPSNKVTEKGKDVELRCDPISGHTALYWYRQSLGQGLEFLIYFQGNSAPDKSGLPSDRFSAERTGGSVSTLTIQRTQQEDSAVYLCASEGPLSYEQYFGPGTRLTVT.